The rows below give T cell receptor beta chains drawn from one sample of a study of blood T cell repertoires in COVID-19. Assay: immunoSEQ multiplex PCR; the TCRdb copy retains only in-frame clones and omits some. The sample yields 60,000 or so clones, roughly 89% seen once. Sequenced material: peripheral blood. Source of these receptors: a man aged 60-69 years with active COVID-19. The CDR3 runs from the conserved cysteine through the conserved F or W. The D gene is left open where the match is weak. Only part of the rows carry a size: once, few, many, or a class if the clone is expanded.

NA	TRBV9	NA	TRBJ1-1	CASSVRGGSTEAFF	TGTGCCAGCAGCGTCCGGGGAGGGAGCACTGAAGCTTTCTTT
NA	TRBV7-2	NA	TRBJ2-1	CASSRGTDEQFF	TGTGCCAGCAGCCGCGGTACTGATGAGCAGTTCTTC
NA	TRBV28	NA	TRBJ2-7	CASSLLGGVGTSSYEQYF	TGTGCCAGCAGTCTCCTAGGGGGGGTGGGTACTAGCTCCTACGAGCAGTACTTC
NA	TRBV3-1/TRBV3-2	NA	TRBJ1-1	CASSQITGTEAFF	TGTGCCAGCAGCCAGATCACCGGGACTGAAGCTTTCTTT
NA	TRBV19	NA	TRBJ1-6	CASSIGVLGSPLHF	TGTGCCAGTAGTATAGGAGTTCTAGGCTCACCCCTCCACTTT
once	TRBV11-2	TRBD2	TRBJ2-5	CASSQVSSGSGKTQYF	TGTGCCAGCAGCCAGGTGTCTAGCGGGAGTGGTAAGACCCAGTACTTC
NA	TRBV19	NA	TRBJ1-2	CASSSYYGYTF	TGTGCCAGTAGTTCCTACTATGGCTACACCTTC
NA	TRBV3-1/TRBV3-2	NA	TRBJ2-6	CASSRPQGTILMAGANVLTF	TGTGCCAGCAGCCGTCCCCAGGGGACGATACTGATGGCTGGGGCCAACGTCCTGACTTTC
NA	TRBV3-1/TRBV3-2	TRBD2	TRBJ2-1	CASSQDGSGRVFNEQFF	TGTGCCAGCAGCCAAGACGGTAGCGGGAGGGTTTTTAATGAGCAGTTCTTC
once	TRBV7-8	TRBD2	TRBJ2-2	CASSTGGAKRGSGELFF	TGTGCCAGCAGCACCGGGGGCGCCAAGCGGGGGAGCGGGGAGCTGTTTTTT
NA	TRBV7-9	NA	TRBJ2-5	CASSFTLNNFQETQYF	TGTGCCAGCAGCTTCACTCTGAATAACTTCCAAGAGACCCAGTACTTC
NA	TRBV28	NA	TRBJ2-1	CASSPPTGWDEQFF	TGTGCCAGCAGTCCCCCGACGGGGTGGGATGAGCAGTTCTTC
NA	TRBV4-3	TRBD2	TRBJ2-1	CASSPGTSGYNEQFF	TGCGCCAGCAGCCCTGGGACTAGCGGCTACAATGAGCAGTTCTTC
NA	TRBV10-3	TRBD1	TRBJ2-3	CAINSQGGTDTQYF	TGTGCCATCAATTCACAGGGGGGAACAGATACGCAGTATTTT
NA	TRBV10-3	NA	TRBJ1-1	CAINQGRLNTEAFF	TGTGCCATCAATCAGGGGCGGTTGAACACTGAAGCTTTCTTT
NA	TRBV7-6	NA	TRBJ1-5	CASSLEQGFNQPQHF	TGTGCCAGCAGCTTAGAACAGGGCTTCAATCAGCCCCAGCATTTT
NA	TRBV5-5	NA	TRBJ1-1	CASSRRVRRDTEAFF	TGTGCCAGCAGCCGGAGGGTTAGACGGGACACTGAAGCTTTCTTT
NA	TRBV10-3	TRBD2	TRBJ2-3	CAISDQGLAGGPRTDTQYF	TGTGCCATCAGTGACCAGGGACTAGCGGGAGGGCCGCGCACAGATACGCAGTATTTT
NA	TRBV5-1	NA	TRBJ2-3	CASSSPLLAPRADTQYF	TGCGCCAGCAGCTCTCCCTTACTAGCCCCTAGGGCAGATACGCAGTATTTT
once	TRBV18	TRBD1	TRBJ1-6	CASSPLDRSASYNSPLHF	TGTGCCAGCTCACCCCTGGACAGGTCTGCGTCCTATAATTCACCCCTCCACTTT
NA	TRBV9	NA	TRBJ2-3	CASSSGLTFTDTQYF	TGTGCCAGCAGCTCGGGACTCACTTTCACAGATACGCAGTATTTT
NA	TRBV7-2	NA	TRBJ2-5	CASSLSGGAGGQETQYF	TGTGCCAGCAGCCTGAGTGGGGGGGCCGGTGGTCAAGAGACCCAGTACTTC
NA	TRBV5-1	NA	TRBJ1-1	CASSLSKNTEAFF	TGCGCCAGCAGCTTATCAAAGAACACTGAAGCTTTCTTT
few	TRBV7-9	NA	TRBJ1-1	CASSPSGQTEAFF	TGTGCCAGCAGCCCATCGGGACAAACTGAAGCTTTCTTT
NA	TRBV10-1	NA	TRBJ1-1	CASSGGEPRGTEAFF	TGCGCCAGCAGTGGGGGGGAGCCCCGGGGCACTGAAGCTTTCTTT
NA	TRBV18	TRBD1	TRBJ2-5	CASSPRTGWQETQYF	TGTGCCAGCTCACCGCGGACAGGTTGGCAAGAGACCCAGTACTTC
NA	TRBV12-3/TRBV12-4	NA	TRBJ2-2	CASSLRGRELFF	TGTGCCAGCAGTTTAAGGGGTCGGGAGCTGTTTTTT
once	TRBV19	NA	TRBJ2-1	CASKRQGHEQFF	TGTGCCAGCAAAAGGCAGGGCCATGAGCAGTTCTTC
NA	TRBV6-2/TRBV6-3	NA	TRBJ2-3	CASSYSQQDTDTQYF	TGTGCCAGCAGTTACTCTCAACAGGACACAGATACGCAGTATTTT
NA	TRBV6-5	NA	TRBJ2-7	CASSYNQNHYEQYF	TGTGCCAGCAGTTACAACCAGAACCACTACGAGCAGTACTTC
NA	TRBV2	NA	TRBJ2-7	CASSEEGGPFYEQYF	TGTGCCAGCAGTGAAGAGGGGGGGCCTTTCTACGAGCAGTACTTC
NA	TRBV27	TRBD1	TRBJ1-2	CASSPGEGAFDGYTF	TGTGCCAGCAGTCCGGGCGAGGGGGCTTTTGATGGCTACACCTTC
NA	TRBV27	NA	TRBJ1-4	CASRTAGGPNEKLFF	TGTGCCAGCAGGACGGCGGGCGGTCCTAATGAAAAACTGTTTTTT
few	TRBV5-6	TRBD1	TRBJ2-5	CASSKTGGVETQYF	TGTGCCAGCAGTAAGACAGGGGGCGTCGAGACCCAGTACTTC
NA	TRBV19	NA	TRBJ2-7	CASSMGARNEQYF	TGTGCCAGTAGTATGGGGGCGCGAAACGAGCAGTACTTC
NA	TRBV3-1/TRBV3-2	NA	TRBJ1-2	CASSQPRQLRYGYTF	TGTGCCAGCAGCCAACCGAGACAGCTTCGCTATGGCTACACCTTC
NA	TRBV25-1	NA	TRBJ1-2	CASSAFYSSFYGYTF	TGTGCCAGCAGTGCCTTCTATAGTTCCTTCTATGGCTACACCTTC
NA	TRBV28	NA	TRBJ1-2	CASSFRGVRSGYTF	TGTGCCAGCAGTTTTCGGGGGGTAAGGAGCGGCTACACCTTC
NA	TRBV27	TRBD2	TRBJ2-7	CASSSTSGKRYEQYF	TGTGCCAGCAGCTCAACTAGCGGGAAACGATACGAGCAGTACTTC
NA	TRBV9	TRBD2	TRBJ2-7	CASSVNSGSSYEQYF	TGTGCCAGCAGCGTAAATAGCGGGAGCTCCTACGAGCAGTACTTC
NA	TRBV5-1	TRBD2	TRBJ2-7	CASSLASPRTSSYEQYF	TGCGCCAGCAGCTTGGCCAGCCCGAGGACTAGCTCCTACGAGCAGTACTTC
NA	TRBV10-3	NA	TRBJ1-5	CAISEGDLYGPQHF	TGTGCCATCAGTGAAGGGGATTTATACGGGCCCCAGCATTTT
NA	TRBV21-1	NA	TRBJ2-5	CASSGKIAVQGSQETQYF	TGTGCCAGCAGCGGCAAAATTGCGGTTCAGGGATCTCAAGAGACCCAGTACTTC
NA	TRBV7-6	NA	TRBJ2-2	CASSFGRGNTGELFF	TGTGCCAGCAGCTTTGGCAGGGGCAACACCGGGGAGCTGTTTTTT
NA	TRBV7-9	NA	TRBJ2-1	CASSLEYHRDEQFF	TGTGCCAGCAGCTTAGAATACCACAGGGATGAGCAGTTCTTC
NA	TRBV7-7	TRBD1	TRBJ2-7	CASSFSRTGVEYEQYF	TGTGCTAGCAGCTTTTCCCGGACAGGGGTAGAGTACGAGCAGTACTTC
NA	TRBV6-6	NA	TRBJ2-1	CASSYMGGLGWEQFF	TGTGCCAGCAGTTACATGGGGGGACTGGGGTGGGAGCAGTTCTTC
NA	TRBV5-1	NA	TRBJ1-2	CASSAGRSGYTF	TGCGCCAGCAGCGCTGGTAGAAGTGGCTACACCTTC
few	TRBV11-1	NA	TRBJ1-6	CASSPTVNSPLHF	TGTGCCAGCAGCCCGACTGTTAATTCACCCCTCCACTTT
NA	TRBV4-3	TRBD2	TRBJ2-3	CASSQGRRSGRIDTQYF	TGCGCCAGCAGCCAAGGCCGGCGGAGCGGGAGAATTGATACGCAGTATTTT
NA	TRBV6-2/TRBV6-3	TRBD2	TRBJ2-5	CASSDFSGSGKTQYF	TGTGCCAGCAGCGACTTTAGCGGGAGTGGGAAGACCCAGTACTTC
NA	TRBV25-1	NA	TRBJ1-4	CASSTHQGISGEKLFF	TGTGCCAGCAGCACGCATCAAGGCATCTCGGGTGAAAAACTGTTTTTT
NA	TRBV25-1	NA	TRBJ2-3	CASGEVRAVATDTQYF	TGTGCCAGCGGGGAGGTAAGGGCCGTCGCCACAGATACGCAGTATTTT